The table lists the clone carrying this TCR beta chain with many counts. CDR1 SGDLS and CDR2 YYNGEE come from the germline V gene. The CDR3 runs to 14 residues. Trimming removed 6 bases from V and 8 bases from J, with 17 bases in between. This sample was taken from a study of CD8 T cells in ankylosing spondylitis. TCRdb re-derived calls from the 5' RACE reads in MiXCR, one entry per CDR3 protein. Of tens of thousands of distinct CDR3 sequences in the sample, less than 3% are singletons; the top ten hold 6.5% to 9.5%. The chain links TRBV9 to TRBJ2-2, with a tentative D call TRBD2 (7 bases). The receptor was derived from a female donor with ankylosing spondylitis or in good health (not recorded which). Sequencing used blood, either unsorted or a sorted T cell fraction (not recorded which). CDR3 loop: CASTPRGAPGELFF. The CDR3 DNA reads as TGTGCCAGCACTCCCCGGGGGGCTCCGGGGGAGCTGTTTTTT.